A selection of T cell receptor beta chains follows, all from one sample in a study of neurological immune-mediated disorders. Each CDR3 protein gets one entry after TCRdb re-called the 5' RACE reads with MiXCR. The table has fewer than 40,000 distinct CDR3 sequences, about 12% seen once. The specimen sequenced was PBMCs. These receptors were collected from a woman between 40 and 55 years old in good health. Both conserved end residues are part of each CDR3. The order of the fields is D gene, J gene, V gene, clone size, CDR3 DNA, CDR3 protein. A D gene is named only where the DNA matches it firmly. Clone size is given for some rows only: seen once, a few or many times, or a class if the clone is expanded.

d_gene: NA; j_gene: TRBJ2-7; v_gene: TRBV5-5; abundance: NA; CDR3nt: TGTGCCAGCAGCCACCCTCTGGAGGTTTCCCCCTACGAGCAGTACTTC; CDR3aa: CASSHPLEVSPYEQYF
d_gene: NA; j_gene: TRBJ1-5; v_gene: TRBV5-1; abundance: many; CDR3nt: TGCGCCAGCAGCTTGGCAGGGATCGATCAGCCCCAGCATTTT; CDR3aa: CASSLAGIDQPQHF
d_gene: NA; j_gene: TRBJ1-1; v_gene: TRBV6-2/TRBV6-3; abundance: many; CDR3nt: TGTGCCAGCACCTTGGTCTTGAACACTGAAGCTTTCTTT; CDR3aa: CASTLVLNTEAFF
d_gene: NA; j_gene: TRBJ2-2; v_gene: TRBV5-5; abundance: many; CDR3nt: TGTGCCAGCAGCTTGGGCGCCGGGGGTGGGACCAACACCGGGGAGCTGTTTTTT; CDR3aa: CASSLGAGGGTNTGELFF
d_gene: NA; j_gene: TRBJ2-7; v_gene: TRBV4-1; abundance: many; CDR3nt: TGCGCCAGCAGCGTCGACGGAACGAGCTCCTACGAGCAGTACTTC; CDR3aa: CASSVDGTSSYEQYF
d_gene: NA; j_gene: TRBJ1-2; v_gene: TRBV7-2; abundance: many; CDR3nt: TGTGCCAGCAGCTTACAGGAGGGTTATGGCTACACCTTC; CDR3aa: CASSLQEGYGYTF
d_gene: NA; j_gene: TRBJ1-4; v_gene: TRBV4-3; abundance: many; CDR3nt: TGCGCCAGCAGCCAAGTCCGGTCAACTAATGAAAAACTGTTTTTT; CDR3aa: CASSQVRSTNEKLFF
d_gene: NA; j_gene: TRBJ1-3; v_gene: TRBV20-1; abundance: medium-sized; CDR3nt: TGCAGTGCTAGAACGGGAGGAAACACCATATATTTT; CDR3aa: CSARTGGNTIYF
d_gene: TRBD2; j_gene: TRBJ2-1; v_gene: TRBV19; abundance: many; CDR3nt: TGTGCCAGTAGGCGCACTAGCGGGAGTCGCAATGAGCAGTTCTTC; CDR3aa: CASRRTSGSRNEQFF
d_gene: NA; j_gene: TRBJ2-5; v_gene: TRBV7-2; abundance: many; CDR3nt: TGTGCCAGCAGCTTAGCCGGCCCCTCCGGGGGGACCCAGTACTTC; CDR3aa: CASSLAGPSGGTQYF
d_gene: TRBD2; j_gene: TRBJ2-1; v_gene: TRBV6-2/TRBV6-3; abundance: many; CDR3nt: TGTGCCAGCCAGACTAGCGGAGGCTACAATGAGCAGTTCTTC; CDR3aa: CASQTSGGYNEQFF
d_gene: TRBD1; j_gene: TRBJ1-1; v_gene: TRBV5-1; abundance: many; CDR3nt: TGCGCCAGCAGCTTGGGAGGACAGGGGTTGAACACTGAAGCTTTCTTT; CDR3aa: CASSLGGQGLNTEAFF
d_gene: NA; j_gene: TRBJ1-4; v_gene: TRBV2; abundance: many; CDR3nt: TGTGCCAGCGGATGGGGAGTGGGTGAAAAACTGTTTTTT; CDR3aa: CASGWGVGEKLFF
d_gene: TRBD2; j_gene: TRBJ2-5; v_gene: TRBV20-1; abundance: few; CDR3nt: TGCAGTGCTAGAGATACCCTCCTGACTAGCGGAGCGACCCAGTACTTC; CDR3aa: CSARDTLLTSGATQYF
d_gene: NA; j_gene: TRBJ2-1; v_gene: TRBV4-3; abundance: many; CDR3nt: TGCGCCAGCTCCCGGGACTCCTCCTACAATGAGCAGTTCTTC; CDR3aa: CASSRDSSYNEQFF
d_gene: NA; j_gene: TRBJ2-7; v_gene: TRBV4-3; abundance: many; CDR3nt: TGCGCCAGCAGCCAAGATAGGGGCAATCACGAGCAGTACTTC; CDR3aa: CASSQDRGNHEQYF
d_gene: NA; j_gene: TRBJ2-7; v_gene: TRBV21-1; abundance: many; CDR3nt: TGTGCCAGCAGCAAAAGTCAGGGTGGATCCTACGAGCAGTACTTC; CDR3aa: CASSKSQGGSYEQYF
d_gene: NA; j_gene: TRBJ2-7; v_gene: TRBV2; abundance: many; CDR3nt: TGTGCCAGCAGTGACGCGCCAGGACCCTTCTACGAGCAGTACTTC; CDR3aa: CASSDAPGPFYEQYF
d_gene: NA; j_gene: TRBJ2-7; v_gene: TRBV5-1; abundance: many; CDR3nt: TGCGCCAGCCGTATCCGGGCCTTTCCCGGGGTAAACTACGAGCAGTACTTC; CDR3aa: CASRIRAFPGVNYEQYF
d_gene: TRBD2; j_gene: TRBJ2-1; v_gene: TRBV20-1; abundance: many; CDR3nt: TGCAGTGCCGGGACTAGCGGAAGCCACGGTGAGCAGTTCTTC; CDR3aa: CSAGTSGSHGEQFF
d_gene: TRBD1; j_gene: TRBJ2-2; v_gene: TRBV6-5; abundance: many; CDR3nt: TGTGCCAGCAGTGCCCAGGGGGCGGAGGCCGGGGAGCTGTTTTTT; CDR3aa: CASSAQGAEAGELFF
d_gene: NA; j_gene: TRBJ2-1; v_gene: TRBV27; abundance: many; CDR3nt: TGTGCCAGCAGCCCAATTCGGGGGAACAATGAGCAGTTCTTC; CDR3aa: CASSPIRGNNEQFF
d_gene: NA; j_gene: TRBJ2-1; v_gene: TRBV6-2/TRBV6-3; abundance: many; CDR3nt: TGTGCCAGCAAATCCCACGGAGCTGGGGCCCTTGACAATGAGCAGTTCTTC; CDR3aa: CASKSHGAGALDNEQFF
d_gene: TRBD2; j_gene: TRBJ2-5; v_gene: TRBV7-2; abundance: many; CDR3nt: TGTGCCAGCAGCCCCGGGGGAGCGGGGGATGTCGGCGAGACCCAGTACTTC; CDR3aa: CASSPGGAGDVGETQYF
d_gene: TRBD1; j_gene: TRBJ1-5; v_gene: TRBV30; abundance: many; CDR3nt: TGTGCCTGGAGTAAGGGGGCGAGCAATCAGCCCCAGCATTTT; CDR3aa: CAWSKGASNQPQHF
d_gene: NA; j_gene: TRBJ2-1; v_gene: TRBV7-3; abundance: many; CDR3nt: TGTGCCAGCAGCTTAGGGTCGGGCACCTCGGAGCAGTTCTTC; CDR3aa: CASSLGSGTSEQFF
d_gene: TRBD1; j_gene: TRBJ1-1; v_gene: TRBV6-6; abundance: many; CDR3nt: TGTGCCAGCAGAACAAGGGACAGGGAGAACACTGAAGCTTTCTTT; CDR3aa: CASRTRDRENTEAFF
d_gene: TRBD2; j_gene: TRBJ2-3; v_gene: TRBV20-1; abundance: NA; CDR3nt: TGCAGTGCTCGGGGATGGCGGGGGAGCACAGATACGCAGTATTTT; CDR3aa: CSARGWRGSTDTQYF